Presented here are 20 T cell receptor beta chains from one specimen sequenced in a study of shared clonotypes between healthy human individuals (TCRdb year 2020). The library was prepared using the immunoSEQ multiplex PCR assay. The immuneACCESS repertoire file appears here via TCRdb, limited to in-frame rearrangements. These files lack a portion of the clones; in checked studies, under half of the deficit traces to unresolved V genes, and the cause of the others is not known. The sample yields about 2.4 million clones; over 85% were counted once. The ten largest account for approximately 0.35% of the sample. Specimen: naive CD4+ T cells from PBMCs. The cell subset or site label, read with the paper, signifies: CD45RA+ positively selected. Receptors originate from a man younger than 35 in good health. Some clones in this sample may be carry-over from other donors' samples.

Comments on this clone: This sample also contains other DNA sequences that code for the same CDR3. V usage is TRBV2 and J usage is TRBJ1-6; 7 nucleotides align to TRBD1. The CDR3 is 13 residues long. After removal of 6 bases from V and 6 bases from J, the junction contained 2 bases not matched to a gene. From germline, CDR1 is SNHLY and CDR2 FYNNEI. CDR3 DNA: TGTGCCAGCAGAAGACAGGGTAATTCACCCCTCCACTTT. Translating gives CASRRQGNSPLHF.

Concerning this clone: At the DNA level, this CDR3 is encoded by other sequences in the same sample as well. The chain is built from TRBV7-3 and TRBJ2-6; D unresolved. Germline assignment: CDR1 SGHTA and CDR2 FQGTGA. V was shortened by 4 bases and J by 0 bases, with 4 bases between the two germline ends. The CDR3 spans 14 residues. The CDR3 region has the DNA TGTGCCAGCAGCTCTAACTCTGGGGCCAACGTCCTGACTTTC. Residues: CASSSNSGANVLTF.

This sequence joins TRBV7-2 and TRBJ2-2; TRBD2 matches 7 bases. The length of the CDR3 is 16 residues. Trimming took 4 bases from V and 6 from J; bases not matched to a gene: 11. Germline lookup yields CDR1 SGHTA and CDR2 FQGNSA. CDR3 nucleotides: TGTGCCAGCAGCTATCCGGGAGGAGGGTATGCCGGGGAGCTGTTTTTT. This translates into CASSYPGGGYAGELFF.

The chain joins TRBV28 to TRBJ1-1; D uncertain. CDR1 is MDHEN and CDR2 is SYDVKM in the germline V gene. V lost 4 bases and J 8 bases, leaving 8 bases between the germline ends. This CDR3 contains 11 residues. DNA of the CDR3: TGTGCCAGCAGTTCCACACTAGAAGCTTTCTTT. Protein sequence: CASSSTLEAFF.

The genes are TRBV30 and TRBJ2-7, with 8 bases fitting TRBD1. Unmatched junction bases numbered 8, after V lost 5 bases and J lost 2 bases. Germline V lookup: CDR1 GTSNPN, CDR2 SVGIG (reference sequence). The CDR3 totals 14 residues. For the CDR3, the DNA is TGTGCCTGGTGGAGGACAGGGCAAACCTACGAGCAGTACTTC. This gives the protein CAWWRTGQTYEQYF. The variable domain in full, completed from reference TRBV30 and TRBJ2-7, reads SQTIHQWPATLVQPVGSPLSLECTVEGTSNPNLYWYRQAAGRGLQLLFYSVGIGQISSEVPQNLSASRPQDRQFILSSKKLLLSDSGFYLCAWWRTGQTYEQYFGPGTRLTVT.

The V and J genes are TRBV7-9 and TRBJ1-1; the D is unclear. The CDR3 totals 15 residues. The ends were cut back, 4 bases at V and 1 base at J, with 13 bases in the middle. Germline-derived CDR1 and CDR2 are SEHNR and FQNEAQ (reference sequence). The CDR3 loop is CASSSLGTGNTEAFF. In DNA, the CDR3 is TGTGCCAGCAGCTCCTTGGGCACCGGGAACACTGAAGCTTTCTTT.

The chain carries TRBV7-6 and TRBJ1-2; TRBD1 is a possible D gene (5 bases). The CDR3 is 17 amino acids. Germline V CDR1 and CDR2: SGHVS, FNYEAQ. Trimming stripped 2 bases from V and 4 bases from J, with 20 bases between. The CDR3 reads CASSLSLGVGGIYGYTF. The CDR3 DNA follows: TGTGCCAGCAGCTTATCATTAGGAGTTGGGGGAATCTATGGCTACACCTTC.

The chain has TRBV19 and TRBJ2-3; 7 positions agree with TRBD2. The CDR3 covers 17 residues. V shed 5 bases, J shed 4 bases, and the junction held 15 bases outside the gene matches. In germline, CDR1 is LNHDA, CDR2 SQIVND (reference sequence). The CDR3 here is CASSSRRLAATSDTQYF. CDR3 nucleotides: TGTGCCAGTAGTTCACGAAGACTAGCCGCCACATCAGATACGCAGTATTTT.

J is TRBJ2-2 and V is TRBV7-9, with no clear D. From germline, CDR1 is SEHNR and CDR2 FQNEAQ (reference sequence). The CDR3 contains 15 residues. Deletions cut 6 bases from V and 4 bases from J, with 15 bases between. CDR3 DNA sequence: TGTGCCAGCAGGACCTCAGAGGTCGGCACCGGGGAGCTGTTTTTT. This codes for CASRTSEVGTGELFF.

V gene TRBV7-9 combines with J gene TRBJ2-4, with D unresolved. CDR1 and CDR2 (germline): SEHNR, FQNEAQ (reference sequence). The CDR3 contains 13 residues. The germline V and J ends were trimmed by 0 bases and 9 bases, with 9 bases remaining between them. The DNA for the CDR3 is TGTGCCAGCAGCTTAGCCCGAAAAGGCATTCAGTACTTC. This gives the protein CASSLARKGIQYF.

There are a few counts of this clone. The chain links TRBV28 to TRBJ1-1; D call uncertain. Trimming took off 3 bases at V and 11 bases at J, with 10 bases between the two ends. CDR3 size: 11 residues. Germline CDR1 and CDR2: MDHEN and SYDVKM. CDR3 nucleotides: TGTGCCAGCAGTTTCGAGAGAGAGGCTTTCTTT. Translating gives CASSFEREAFF.

The chain has TRBV2 and TRBJ2-1; D is unclear. This CDR3 is 11 amino acids long. The V and J ends lost 5 bases and 7 bases respectively, with 6 bases between them. The germline V gene encodes CDR1 SNHLY and CDR2 FYNNEI. The CDR3 region has the DNA TGTGCCAGCAGTATCAAGAATGAGCAGTTCTTC. Residues: CASSIKNEQFF. Full variable domain (remainder filled in from reference TRBV2 and TRBJ2-1): EPEVTQTPSHQVTQMGQEVILRCVPISNHLYFYWYRQILGQKVEFLVSFYNNEISEKSEIFDDQFSVERPDGSNFTLKIRSTKLEDSAMYFCASSIKNEQFFGPGTRLTVL.

The V call is TRBV28, the J call TRBJ2-7; D gene unclear. Germline CDR1 is MDHEN and CDR2 is SYDVKM. The CDR3 is 13 residues long. The V end was cut by 2 bases, the J end by 0 bases, with 5 bases between. CDR3 in amino acids: CASSLSVSYEQYF. DNA of the CDR3: TGTGCCAGCAGTTTAAGTGTCTCCTACGAGCAGTACTTC.

The J gene is TRBJ2-7, the V gene TRBV28; D remains ambiguous. Per the germline V gene, CDR1 is MDHEN and CDR2 is SYDVKM. V was cut by 6 bases and J by 5 bases, with 23 bases left in between. This CDR3 has 16 amino acids. As DNA, the CDR3 is TGTGCCAGCAGCCCGAACCCCGATCATCGCGTCCACGAGCAGTACTTC. It yields the protein CASSPNPDHRVHEQYF.

The rearrangement uses TRBV19 and TRBJ2-7; TRBD2 aligns across 11 bases. The CDR3 spans 13 residues. Losses at the gene ends were 5 bases for V and 7 bases for J; bases not matched to a gene: 4. Germline V CDR1 and CDR2: LNHDA, SQIVND (reference sequence). CDR3 protein: CASSLSSGGEQYF. CDR3 bases: TGTGCCAGTAGTTTGTCTAGCGGGGGGGAGCAGTACTTC. The whole variable domain, remainder taken from reference TRBV19 and TRBJ2-7, is DGGITQSPKYLFRKEGQNVTLSCEQNLNHDAMYWYRQDPGQGLRLIYYSQIVNDFQKGDIAEGYSVSREKKESFPLTVTSAQKNPTAFYLCASSLSSGGEQYFGPGTRLTVT.

This clone was counted between two and nine times. The rearrangement links TRBV5-4 to TRBJ1-3; D not certain. Trimming stripped 0 bases from V and 8 bases from J, with 6 bases between. Germline lookup yields CDR1 SGHNT and CDR2 YYREEE (reference sequence). The CDR3 length is 12 residues. The CDR3 here is CASSLGGDTIYF. CDR3 sequence (DNA): TGTGCCAGCAGCTTGGGGGGAGACACCATATATTTT.

The chain joins TRBV6-6 to TRBJ1-4; D gene uncertain. This CDR3 contains 16 residues. The V gene lost 0 bases and the J gene lost 7 bases, with 15 bases spanning the gap. Germline values: CDR1 MNHNY, CDR2 SVGAGI (reference sequence). As DNA, the CDR3 is TGTGCCAGCAGTTACTCGAACGCAGCCGGGGTTGAAAAACTGTTTTTT. This codes for CASSYSNAAGVEKLFF.

The rearrangement joins TRBV19 to TRBJ1-1; D gene unclear. CDR3 length equals 15 residues. Germline-derived CDR1 and CDR2 are LNHDA and SQIVND (reference sequence). The V end was cut by 5 bases, the J end by 4 bases, with 17 bases between. Here the CDR3 DNA reads TGTGCCAGTAGTCCACAGACACCCAGCGGCACTGAAGCTTTCTTT. Protein: CASSPQTPSGTEAFF. The whole variable domain, filled in from reference TRBV19 and TRBJ1-1, reads DGGITQSPKYLFRKEGQNVTLSCEQNLNHDAMYWYRQDPGQGLRLIYYSQIVNDFQKGDIAEGYSVSREKKESFPLTVTSAQKNPTAFYLCASSPQTPSGTEAFFGQGTRLTVV.

The chain recombines TRBV5-1 with TRBJ1-4, with no clear D. The V gene's germline CDR1 is SGHRS and CDR2 YFSETQ. The V end lost 4 bases, the J end lost 3 bases, and 10 bases lay between the germline ends. The CDR3 is 14 residues long. The CDR3 loop is CASSPDGPNEKLFF. For the CDR3, the DNA is TGCGCCAGCAGCCCGGACGGACCTAATGAAAAACTGTTTTTT.

This clone was detected once. V is TRBV27 and J is TRBJ2-7; D perhaps matches TRBD2 (6 bases). Trimming cost V 4 bases and J 5 bases, with 21 bases left between them. Germline V gene data show CDR1 as MNHEY and CDR2 as SMNVEV (reference sequence). The CDR3 runs to 16 residues. CDR3 protein: CASSSLGTAPGHEQYF. The CDR3, as DNA: TGTGCCAGCAGTTCCCTCGGGACTGCACCCGGTCACGAGCAGTACTTC.